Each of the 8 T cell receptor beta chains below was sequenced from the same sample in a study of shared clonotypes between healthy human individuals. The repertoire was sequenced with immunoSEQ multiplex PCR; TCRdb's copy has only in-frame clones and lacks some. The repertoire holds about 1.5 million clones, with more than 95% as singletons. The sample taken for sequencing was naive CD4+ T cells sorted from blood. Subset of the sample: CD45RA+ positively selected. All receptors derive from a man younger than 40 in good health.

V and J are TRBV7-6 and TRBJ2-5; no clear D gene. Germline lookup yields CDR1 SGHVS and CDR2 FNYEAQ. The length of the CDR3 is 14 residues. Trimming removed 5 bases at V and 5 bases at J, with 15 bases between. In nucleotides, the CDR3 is TGTGCCAGCAGCCCTCCGGCCCTGGGGGAGACCCAGTACTTC. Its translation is CASSPPALGETQYF.

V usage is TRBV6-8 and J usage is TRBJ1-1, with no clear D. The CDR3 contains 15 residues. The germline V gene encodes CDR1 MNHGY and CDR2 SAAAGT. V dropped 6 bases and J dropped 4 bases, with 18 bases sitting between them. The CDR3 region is CASSPGREDSTEAFF. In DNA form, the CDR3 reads TGTGCCAGCAGCCCGGGAAGGGAGGATAGCACTGAAGCTTTCTTT.

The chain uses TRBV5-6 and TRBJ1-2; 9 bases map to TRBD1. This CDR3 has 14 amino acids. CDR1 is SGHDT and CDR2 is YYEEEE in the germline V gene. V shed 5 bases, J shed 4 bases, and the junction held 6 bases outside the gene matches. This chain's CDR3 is CASRGTGKIYGYTF. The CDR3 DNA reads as TGTGCCAGCAGGGGGACAGGGAAAATCTATGGCTACACCTTC.

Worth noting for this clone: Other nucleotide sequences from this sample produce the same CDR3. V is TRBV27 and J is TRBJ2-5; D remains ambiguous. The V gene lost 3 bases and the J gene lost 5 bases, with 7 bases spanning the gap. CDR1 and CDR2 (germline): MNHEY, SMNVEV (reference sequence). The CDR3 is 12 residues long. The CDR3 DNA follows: TGTGCCAGCAGTTTCAACCGGGAGACCCAGTACTTC. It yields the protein CASSFNRETQYF.

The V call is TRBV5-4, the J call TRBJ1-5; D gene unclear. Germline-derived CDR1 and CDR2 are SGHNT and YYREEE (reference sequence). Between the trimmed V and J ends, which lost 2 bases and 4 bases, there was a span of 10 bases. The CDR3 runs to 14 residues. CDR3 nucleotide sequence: TGTGCCAGCAGCTTTCTGGGGAATAATCAGCCCCAGCATTTT. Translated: CASSFLGNNQPQHF.

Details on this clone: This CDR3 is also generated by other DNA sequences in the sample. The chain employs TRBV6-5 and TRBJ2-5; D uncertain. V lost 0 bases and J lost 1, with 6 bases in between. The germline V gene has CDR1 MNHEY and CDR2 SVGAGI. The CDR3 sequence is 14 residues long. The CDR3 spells CASSYSGSQETQYF. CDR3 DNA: TGTGCCAGCAGTTACTCGGGTAGCCAAGAGACCCAGTACTTC.

The CDR3 DNA reads as TGTGCCAGCAGCGCGAAGGACAGCTGGACTGAAGCTTTCTTT. It is translated as CASSAKDSWTEAFF. The chain combines TRBV6-5 with TRBJ1-1; D might be TRBD1 (6 bases). CDR1 and CDR2 from the germline V gene are MNHEY and SVGAGI. There are 14 residues in the CDR3. The V gene lost 6 bases and the J gene lost 5 bases, with 16 bases spanning the gap.

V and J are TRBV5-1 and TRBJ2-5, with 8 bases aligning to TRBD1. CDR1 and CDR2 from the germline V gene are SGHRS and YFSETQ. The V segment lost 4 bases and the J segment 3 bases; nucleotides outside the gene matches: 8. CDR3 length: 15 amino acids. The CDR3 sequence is CASSTGTGGEETQYF. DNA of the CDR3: TGCGCCAGCAGCACCGGGACAGGAGGGGAAGAGACCCAGTACTTC.